The next 5 T cell receptor beta chains were all read from a single sample in a study of siplizumab effects on memory and regulatory T cells. Profiling relied on immunoSEQ multiplex PCR, and the TCRdb table lists in-frame clones only, not all of them. The table shows approximately 100,000 clones, with approximately 91% occurring only once. Sequencing was done on a sample of non-Treg CD4+ T cells sorted from blood. These receptors all stem from a human donor in good health.

The chain recombines TRBV9 with TRBJ2-3, with 8 positions matching TRBD2. CDR3 length: 15 amino acids. V lost 3 bases and J lost 3; bases outside the gene matches: 6. The V gene's germline CDR1 is SGDLS and CDR2 YYNGEE. CDR3 residues: CASSATSGITDTQYF. CDR3 DNA: TGTGCCAGCAGCGCCACTAGCGGTATAACAGATACGCAGTATTTT.

This clone has only one observation. The chain links TRBV9 to TRBJ2-7, with D possibly being TRBD2 (6 bases). This CDR3 spans 14 amino acids. V gave up 0 bases and J gave up 1 base, with 8 bases separating them. Germline CDR1 SGDLS, CDR2 YYNGEE. This chain's CDR3 is CASSVVGGSYEQYF. As DNA, the CDR3 is TGTGCCAGCAGCGTAGTGGGGGGATCCTACGAGCAGTACTTC.

The chain uses TRBV6-6 and TRBJ2-7; a possible D gene is TRBD1 (6 bases). V was cut by 6 bases and J by 0 bases, with 15 bases left in between. The germline V gene has CDR1 MNHNY and CDR2 SVGAGI (reference sequence). The CDR3 extends over 15 amino acids. This chain's CDR3 is CASSYEKTGSYEQYF. The CDR3 DNA reads TGTGCCAGCAGCTATGAAAAGACAGGCTCCTACGAGCAGTACTTC.

The chain is built from TRBV6-6 and TRBJ1-3; possible D gene TRBD1, 6 bases. With 9 bases removed from V and 1 base from J, the gap between germline ends came to 13 bases. CDR1 is MNHNY and CDR2 is SVGAGI in the germline V gene (reference sequence). CDR3 length: 14 amino acids. CDR3 protein: CASATGSSGNTIYF. The CDR3 DNA reads TGTGCCAGTGCTACAGGGAGTTCTGGAAACACCATATATTTT.

The chain joins TRBV19 to TRBJ2-6; D not certain. There are 13 residues in the CDR3. Between the trimmed V and J ends, which lost 3 bases and 1 base, there was a span of 1 base. Per germline, CDR1 LNHDA and CDR2 SQIVND (reference sequence). The CDR3 reads CASSISGANVLTF. DNA for the CDR3: TGTGCCAGTAGTATTTCTGGGGCCAACGTCCTGACTTTC.